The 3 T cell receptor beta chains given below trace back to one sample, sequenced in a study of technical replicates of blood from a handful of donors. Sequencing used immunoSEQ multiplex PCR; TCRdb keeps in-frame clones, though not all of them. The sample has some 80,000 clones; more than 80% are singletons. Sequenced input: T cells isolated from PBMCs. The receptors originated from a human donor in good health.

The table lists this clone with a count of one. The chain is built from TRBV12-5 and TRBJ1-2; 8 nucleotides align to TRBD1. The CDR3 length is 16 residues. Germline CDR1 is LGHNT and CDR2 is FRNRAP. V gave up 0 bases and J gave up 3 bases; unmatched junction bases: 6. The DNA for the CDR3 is TGTGCTAGTGGTTTGGTACTTGGGACAGGCGACTATGGCTACACCTTC. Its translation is CASGLVLGTGDYGYTF.

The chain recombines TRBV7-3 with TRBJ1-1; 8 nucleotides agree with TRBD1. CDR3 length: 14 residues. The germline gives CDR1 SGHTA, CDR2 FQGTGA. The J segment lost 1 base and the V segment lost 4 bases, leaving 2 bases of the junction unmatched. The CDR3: CASSSGGRNTEAFF. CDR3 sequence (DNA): TGTGCCAGCAGCTCAGGGGGCAGGAACACTGAAGCTTTCTTT.

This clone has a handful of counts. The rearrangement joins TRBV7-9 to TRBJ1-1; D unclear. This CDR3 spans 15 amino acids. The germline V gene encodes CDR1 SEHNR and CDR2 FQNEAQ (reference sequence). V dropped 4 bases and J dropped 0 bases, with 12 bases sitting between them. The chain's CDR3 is CASSSPPGLNTEAFF. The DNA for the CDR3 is TGTGCCAGCAGCTCACCCCCGGGGTTGAACACTGAAGCTTTCTTT.